This T cell receptor (beta chain) emerged from a study of blood T cells in healthy people across ages. Ten milliliters of peripheral blood were drawn from each donor. For the second PCR, which ran for roughly 6 to 11 cycles, a sample-barcoded 5' primer and a J-beta primer mix were used. Tags on each cDNA molecule came from a template-switch adaptor with 12 random nucleotides. TCRdb re-derived calls from the 5' RACE reads in MiXCR, one entry per CDR3 protein. The sample holds about a million distinct CDR3 sequences, roughly half seen once. Germline V lookup: CDR1 SGHRS, CDR2 YFSETQ. Trimming shortened V by 3 bases and J by 2 bases, and 13 bases separated the two germline ends. The CDR3 consists of 15 residues.

The chain employs TRBV5-1 and TRBJ2-3; maybe TRBD2 (5 bases). The sample consisted of blood. The receptor comes from a woman aged 60 to 75 in good health. Here the CDR3 DNA reads TGCGCCAGCAGCTCTGGCGGGCCTTACACAGATACGCAGTATTTT. Protein: CASSSGGPYTDTQYF.